This T cell receptor (beta chain) was obtained from a study of regulatory T cells in long-lasting Graves disease. General observations from the study: New patients shared fewer public clonotypes (about 1,000) than persistent patients did (2,741).

Time point described: newly diagnosed GD, antithyroid drugs for less than 3 months. Generation of the TCR library employed RNA extracted from PBMCs. Both iRepertoire HTBI primers and Arm-PCR of CDR3 regions were used to build the TCR beta libraries. TCRdb ran MiXCR on the multiplex PCR reads and lists one entry per CDR3 protein. The sample yields some 250,000 distinct CDR3 sequences, just over 20% seen once. This clonotype was recorded a few times. No antigen is known for it. The CDR3 sequence is 14 residues long. The V end was cut by 3 bases, the J end by 1 base, with 10 bases between. The germline gives CDR1 SGDLS, CDR2 YYNGEE.

This material consisted of peripheral blood mononuclear cells (PBMCs), taken at new diagnosis, from a patient treated with antithyroid drugs. The chain is built from TRBV9 and TRBJ1-1; perhaps TRBD1 as D (6 bases). This sequence originates from a female donor with Graves disease. The DNA of the CDR3 is TGTGCCAGCAGCGCGATGACAGGGAACACTGAAGCTTTCTTT. This translates into CASSAMTGNTEAFF.